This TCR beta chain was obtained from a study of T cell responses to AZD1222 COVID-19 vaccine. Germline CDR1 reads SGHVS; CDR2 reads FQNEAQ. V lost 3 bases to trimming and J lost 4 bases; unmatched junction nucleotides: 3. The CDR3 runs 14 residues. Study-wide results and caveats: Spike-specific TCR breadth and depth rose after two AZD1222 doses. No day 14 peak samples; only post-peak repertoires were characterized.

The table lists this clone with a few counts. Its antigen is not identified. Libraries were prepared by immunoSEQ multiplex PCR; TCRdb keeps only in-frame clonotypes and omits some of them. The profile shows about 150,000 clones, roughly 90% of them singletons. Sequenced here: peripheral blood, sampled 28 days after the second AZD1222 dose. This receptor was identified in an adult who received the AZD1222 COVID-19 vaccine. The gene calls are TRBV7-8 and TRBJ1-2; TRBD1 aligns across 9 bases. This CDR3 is CASSLGQGGYGYTF. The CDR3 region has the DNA TGTGCCAGCAGCTTGGGACAGGGCGGCTATGGCTACACCTTC. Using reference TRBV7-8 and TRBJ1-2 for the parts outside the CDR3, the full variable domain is GAGVSQSPRYKVAKRGQDVALRCDPISGHVSLFWYQQALGQGPEFLTYFQNEAQLDKSGLPSDRFFAERPEGSVSTLKIQRTQQEDSAVYLCASSLGQGGYGYTFGSGTRLTVV.